The next 2 T cell receptor beta chains were all read from a single sample in a study of beta chain features in type 1 diabetes. Study results and caveats: TCRB CDR3s from Type 1 diabetes patients were moderately but significantly shorter in all four CD4+ subsets.

No antigen is known for these receptors. Investigators reverse transcribed all isolated RNA, so they sequenced expressed TCRB transcripts. Only in-frame clones appear in the TCRdb table, and some are missing; sequencing was by immunoSEQ multiplex PCR. The sample has a few hundred thousand clones, roughly 14% seen once. The sequencing input was naive CD4+ T cells from blood. The source of these receptors is a young woman with type 1 diabetes.

This clone was counted ten times or more. This chain joins TRBV23-1 and TRBJ2-7; TRBD2 is a possible D gene (5 bases). TRBV23-1 is annotated as an ORF whose role is uncertain. Trimming removed 11 bases at V and 5 bases at J, with 19 bases between. The CDR3 contains 13 residues. This CDR3 reads CARYEGKAHEQYV. The CDR3 DNA follows: TGCGCCCGGTATGAGGGAAAGGCTCACGAGCAGTACGTC.

In this sample, this clone turned up a few times. The CDR3 is CAKGQGRSDYGYTF. In DNA form, the CDR3 reads TGTGCCAAGGGACAGGGGCGTTCCGACTATGGCTACACCTTC. V gene TRBV2 combines with J gene TRBJ1-2; 10 nucleotides line up with TRBD1. J lost 3 bases, V lost 10 bases, and 8 bases had no gene match. Germline V gene sequence: CDR1 SNHLY, CDR2 FYNNEI. This CDR3 contains 14 residues.